This TCR beta chain was captured by sequencing in a study of T cell repertoires in cytomegalovirus infection (dated 2019 in TCRdb). About the investigation overall: Donor HLA type was relevant to the analysis, because carriage of CMV infection together with the matching HLA type was indicated by public TCR beta signatures. Beyond this particular receptor, the publication reports: Cumulative frequency of public TCR beta family members discriminated carriers of CMV infection plus the relevant HLA type in this cohort and an independent approximately 350-donor cohort. The ex vivo response was dominated by HLA-C-restricted CMV-specific TCR beta clonotypes, which also provided the single most frequent clonotype in two of eight donors.

This clonotype showed up many times. The target of this receptor is not known. No base quality information exists; no much larger clone differs at one position. The listed sequencing device is Illumina HiSeq 1500. The public reads were quality trimmed at Q25 with fastp and then assembled into clones with MiXCR by TCRdb, keeping productive beta chains. Every CDR3 protein is listed once, alongside the most common genes and DNA of its rows. The sample contains more than 75,000 distinct CDR3 sequences, 3.7% of them found a single time. Under 5.5% of the sample is taken by the ten largest. Sequencing input: PBMCs. The TCR comes from a human donor in good health (CMV status not recorded). Some clones in this sample may be carry-over from other donors' samples.

The DNA is as follows: TGTGCCAGCACCCTGGCGGGGACGGGGCAAGAGACCCAGTACTTC. Translated, it reads CASTLAGTGQETQYF. The rearrangement joined TRBV28 to TRBJ2-5; TRBD2 is possibly the D segment (6 matching bases). V loses 7 bases, J loses 2 bases, and the germline ends lie 17 bases apart. CDR1 and CDR2 were assigned from the germline V gene as MDHEN and SYDVKM. Counted from cysteine to phenylalanine, this CDR3 has 15 amino acids. Only the CDR3 part of the read is kept: 45 bases, read in frame from the first base.